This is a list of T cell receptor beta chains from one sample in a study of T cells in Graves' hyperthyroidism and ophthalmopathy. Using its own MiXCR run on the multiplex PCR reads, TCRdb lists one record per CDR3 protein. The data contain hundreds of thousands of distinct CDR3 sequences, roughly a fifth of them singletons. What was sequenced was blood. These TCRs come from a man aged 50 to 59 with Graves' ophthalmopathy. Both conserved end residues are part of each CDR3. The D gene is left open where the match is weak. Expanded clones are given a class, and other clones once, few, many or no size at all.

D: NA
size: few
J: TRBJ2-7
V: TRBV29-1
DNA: TGCAGCGTTGGGCAGGAATCCTCCTACGAGCAGTACTTC
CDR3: CSVGQESSYEQYF

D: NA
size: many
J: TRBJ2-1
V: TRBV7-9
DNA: TGTGCCAGCAGCCAATTTGGGACCTACAATGAGCAGTTCTTC
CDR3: CASSQFGTYNEQFF

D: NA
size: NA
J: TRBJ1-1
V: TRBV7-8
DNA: TGTGCCAGCAGCTTACGGTCACCTTCTGGGCGCACTGAAGCTTTCTTT
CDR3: CASSLRSPSGRTEAFF

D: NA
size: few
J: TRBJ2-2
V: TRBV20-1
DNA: TGCAGTGCTTGGGCGAGGGGTGGCCACACCGGGGAGCTGTTTTTT
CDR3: CSAWARGGHTGELFF

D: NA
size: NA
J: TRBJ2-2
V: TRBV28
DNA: TGTGCCAGCAGTTCCCTTAGAACCGGGGAGCTGTTTTTT
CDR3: CASSSLRTGELFF

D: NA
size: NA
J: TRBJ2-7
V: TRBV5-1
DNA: TGCGCCAGCGGCATAGCGCGCGAGCAGTACTTC
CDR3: CASGIAREQYF

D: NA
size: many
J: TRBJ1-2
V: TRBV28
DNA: TGTGCCAGCAATCGAGAGGACAGCCCCGGGGCAGGCTACACCTTC
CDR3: CASNREDSPGAGYTF

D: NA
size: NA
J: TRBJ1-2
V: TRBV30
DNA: TGTGCCTGGAGGGGTCCCCTCGAAGGCTACACCTTC
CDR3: CAWRGPLEGYTF

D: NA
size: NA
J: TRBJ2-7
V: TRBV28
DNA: TGTGCCAGCAGTTTAGTTGCGTCTGCGGAGCAGTACTTC
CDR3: CASSLVASAEQYF

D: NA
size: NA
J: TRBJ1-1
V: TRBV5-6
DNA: TGTGCCAGCAGCTCCCTGCAGGGAGCGGATACTGAAGCTTTCTTT
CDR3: CASSSLQGADTEAFF

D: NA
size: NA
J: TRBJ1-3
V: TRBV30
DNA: TGTGCCTGGAGTGTACTTCGGGGGGGCGGAAACACCATATATTTT
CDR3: CAWSVLRGGGNTIYF

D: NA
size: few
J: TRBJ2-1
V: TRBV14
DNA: TGTGCCAGCAGCCATTTTATAACAGACCTATACAATGAGCAGTTCTTC
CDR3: CASSHFITDLYNEQFF

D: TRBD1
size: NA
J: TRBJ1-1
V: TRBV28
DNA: TGTGCCAGCAGTTTAGGGACAGGGGGCCCCACTGAAGCTTTCTTT
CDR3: CASSLGTGGPTEAFF

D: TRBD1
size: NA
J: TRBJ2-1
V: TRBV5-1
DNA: TGCGCCAGCAGCGGGGGACAGGGGAACTACAATGAGCAGTTCTTC
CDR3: CASSGGQGNYNEQFF

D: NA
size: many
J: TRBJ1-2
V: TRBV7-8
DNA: TGTGCCAGCAGCTTAGAGGGATCCGGCTATGGCTACACCTTC
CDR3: CASSLEGSGYGYTF

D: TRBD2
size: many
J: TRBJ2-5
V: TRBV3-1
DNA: TGTGCCAGCAGCCAAGATCTCGGACTAGCGGATTTGGAGACCCAGTACTTC
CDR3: CASSQDLGLADLETQYF

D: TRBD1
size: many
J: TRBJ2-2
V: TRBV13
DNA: TGTGCCAGCGGGACAGGGGACACCGGGGAGCTGTTTTTT
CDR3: CASGTGDTGELFF

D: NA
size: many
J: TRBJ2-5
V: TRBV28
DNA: TGTGCCAGCAGTTTAATTGGGTCCGAGGAGACCCAGTACTTC
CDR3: CASSLIGSEETQYF

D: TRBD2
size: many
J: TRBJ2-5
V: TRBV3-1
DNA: TGTGCCAGCAGACCGGGACTAGCGGTCGCGGAGACCCAGTACTTC
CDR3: CASRPGLAVAETQYF

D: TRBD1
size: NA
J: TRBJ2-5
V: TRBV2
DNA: TGTGCCAGCAGAACCGGGACAGGGGGAGAGACCCAGTACTTC
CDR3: CASRTGTGGETQYF

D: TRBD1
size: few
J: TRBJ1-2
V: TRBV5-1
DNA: TGCGCCAGCAGCTGGACAGGGGGAGACTATGGCTACACCTTC
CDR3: CASSWTGGDYGYTF

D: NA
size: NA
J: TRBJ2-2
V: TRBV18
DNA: TGTGCCAGCTCACACGGGGACACCGGGGAGCTGTTTTTT
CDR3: CASSHGDTGELFF

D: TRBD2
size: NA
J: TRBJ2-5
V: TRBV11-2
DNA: TGTGCCAGCAGCTTAGTGGGGGGGGGGTATGTAGAGACCCAGTACTTC
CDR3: CASSLVGGGYVETQYF

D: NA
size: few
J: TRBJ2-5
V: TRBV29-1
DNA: TGCAGCGTTGAGTTCCAGCAAGAGACCCAGTACTTC
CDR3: CSVEFQQETQYF